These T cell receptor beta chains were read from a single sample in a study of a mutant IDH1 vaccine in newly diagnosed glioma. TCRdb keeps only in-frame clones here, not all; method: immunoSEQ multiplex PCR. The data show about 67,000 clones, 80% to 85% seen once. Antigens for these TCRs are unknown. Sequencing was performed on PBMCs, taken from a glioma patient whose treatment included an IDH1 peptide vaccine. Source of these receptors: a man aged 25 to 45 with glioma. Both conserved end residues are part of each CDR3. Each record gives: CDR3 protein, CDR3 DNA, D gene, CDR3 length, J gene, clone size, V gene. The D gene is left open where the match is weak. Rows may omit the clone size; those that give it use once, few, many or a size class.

cdr3_aa: CASSFRGSYEQYF; cdr3_nt: TGCGCCAGCAGCTTTCGTGGGTCCTACGAGCAGTACTTC; d_call: .; cdr3_length: 13; j_call: TRBJ2-7; clone_size: .; v_call: TRBV5-1
cdr3_aa: CASSLVGGAPRELFF; cdr3_nt: TGTGCCAGCAGCTTAGTAGGGGGGGCCCCCCGGGAGCTGTTTTTT; d_call: .; cdr3_length: 15; j_call: TRBJ2-2; clone_size: .; v_call: TRBV7-2
cdr3_aa: CASSFETPRPYF; cdr3_nt: TGTGCCAGCAGCTTTGAGACCCCCAGACCGTATTTT; d_call: .; cdr3_length: 12; j_call: TRBJ2-3; clone_size: .; v_call: TRBV7-2
cdr3_aa: CASSYKSTYEQYF; cdr3_nt: TGTGCCAGCAGTTACAAGTCCACCTACGAGCAGTACTTC; d_call: .; cdr3_length: 13; j_call: TRBJ2-7; clone_size: .; v_call: TRBV6-5
cdr3_aa: CASSSTGAGEAFF; cdr3_nt: TGTGCCAGCAGTTCAACGGGGGCGGGTGAAGCTTTCTTT; d_call: .; cdr3_length: 13; j_call: TRBJ1-1; clone_size: .; v_call: TRBV6-1
cdr3_aa: CASSPWIGQETQYF; cdr3_nt: TGTGCCAGCAGCCCCTGGATAGGCCAAGAGACCCAGTACTTC; d_call: .; cdr3_length: 14; j_call: TRBJ2-5; clone_size: few; v_call: TRBV2
cdr3_aa: CASSSGGTVDEAFF; cdr3_nt: TGCGCCAGCAGCTCGGGGGGGACAGTGGATGAAGCTTTCTTT; d_call: TRBD1; cdr3_length: 14; j_call: TRBJ1-1; clone_size: .; v_call: TRBV5-1
cdr3_aa: CASSVGGGNTGELFF; cdr3_nt: TGTGCCAGCAGCGTAGGCGGTGGGAACACCGGGGAGCTGTTTTTT; d_call: .; cdr3_length: 15; j_call: TRBJ2-2; clone_size: .; v_call: TRBV9
cdr3_aa: CASSRARETQYF; cdr3_nt: TGTGCCAGCAGCCGGGCACGGGAGACCCAGTACTTC; d_call: .; cdr3_length: 12; j_call: TRBJ2-5; clone_size: .; v_call: TRBV7-8
cdr3_aa: CASSHWTSGEETQYF; cdr3_nt: TGCGCCAGCAGCCATTGGACTAGCGGGGAAGAGACCCAGTACTTC; d_call: TRBD2; cdr3_length: 15; j_call: TRBJ2-5; clone_size: .; v_call: TRBV4-1
cdr3_aa: CASSDSSGGANEQFF; cdr3_nt: TGTGCCAGCAGTGACTCTAGCGGGGGGGCCAATGAGCAGTTCTTC; d_call: TRBD2; cdr3_length: 15; j_call: TRBJ2-1; clone_size: medium-sized; v_call: TRBV6-4
cdr3_aa: CASSLDAPGDYEQYF; cdr3_nt: TGTGCCAGCAGCTTAGATGCCCCCGGGGACTACGAGCAGTACTTC; d_call: .; cdr3_length: 15; j_call: TRBJ2-7; clone_size: few; v_call: TRBV7-9
cdr3_aa: CASSLDNTPQYF; cdr3_nt: TGTGCCAGCAGTTTGGACAATACGCCCCAGTACTTC; d_call: .; cdr3_length: 12; j_call: TRBJ2-5; clone_size: .; v_call: TRBV28
cdr3_aa: CASTLGGTGRAEAFF; cdr3_nt: TGTGCCAGCACCCTGGGGGGGACCGGGCGCGCGGAAGCTTTCTTT; d_call: .; cdr3_length: 15; j_call: TRBJ1-1; clone_size: .; v_call: TRBV28
cdr3_aa: CASSPPSTHNEQFF; cdr3_nt: TGTGCCAGCTCACCACCGTCAACACACAATGAGCAGTTCTTC; d_call: .; cdr3_length: 14; j_call: TRBJ2-1; clone_size: .; v_call: TRBV18
cdr3_aa: CASSLAGAVSPEQYF; cdr3_nt: TGTGCCAGCAGTTTAGCGGGGGCCGTATCGCCCGAGCAGTACTTC; d_call: .; cdr3_length: 15; j_call: TRBJ2-7; clone_size: .; v_call: TRBV27
cdr3_aa: CATSPQGFEKLFF; cdr3_nt: TGTGCCACCAGCCCACAGGGTTTTGAAAAACTGTTTTTT; d_call: .; cdr3_length: 13; j_call: TRBJ1-4; clone_size: .; v_call: TRBV15
cdr3_aa: CASSASVGGGAVKLFF; cdr3_nt: TGTGCCAGCAGTGCCTCCGTAGGAGGGGGCGCGGTAAAACTGTTTTTT; d_call: TRBD1; cdr3_length: 16; j_call: TRBJ1-4; clone_size: .; v_call: TRBV25-1
cdr3_aa: CASGRGTNTEAFF; cdr3_nt: TGTGCCAGCGGTAGAGGAACGAACACTGAAGCTTTCTTT; d_call: .; cdr3_length: 13; j_call: TRBJ1-1; clone_size: .; v_call: TRBV28